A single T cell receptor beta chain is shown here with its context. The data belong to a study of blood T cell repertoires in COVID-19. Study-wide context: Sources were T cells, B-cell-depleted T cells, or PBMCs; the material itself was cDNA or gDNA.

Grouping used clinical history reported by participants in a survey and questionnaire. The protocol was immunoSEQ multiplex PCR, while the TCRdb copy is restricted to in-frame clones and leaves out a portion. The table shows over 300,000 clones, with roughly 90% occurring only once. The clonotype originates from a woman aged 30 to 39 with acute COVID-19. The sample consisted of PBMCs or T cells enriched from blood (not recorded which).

The CDR3 reads CASSFPGSGANVLTF. The CDR3 DNA follows: TGTGCCAGCAGCTTTCCCGGCTCTGGGGCCAACGTCCTGACTTTC. This rearrangement joins TRBV5-6 to TRBJ2-6; D is undetermined. CDR1 SGHDT and CDR2 YYEEEE come from the germline V gene. V lost 2 bases and J lost 0, with 6 bases in between. This CDR3 contains 15 residues.